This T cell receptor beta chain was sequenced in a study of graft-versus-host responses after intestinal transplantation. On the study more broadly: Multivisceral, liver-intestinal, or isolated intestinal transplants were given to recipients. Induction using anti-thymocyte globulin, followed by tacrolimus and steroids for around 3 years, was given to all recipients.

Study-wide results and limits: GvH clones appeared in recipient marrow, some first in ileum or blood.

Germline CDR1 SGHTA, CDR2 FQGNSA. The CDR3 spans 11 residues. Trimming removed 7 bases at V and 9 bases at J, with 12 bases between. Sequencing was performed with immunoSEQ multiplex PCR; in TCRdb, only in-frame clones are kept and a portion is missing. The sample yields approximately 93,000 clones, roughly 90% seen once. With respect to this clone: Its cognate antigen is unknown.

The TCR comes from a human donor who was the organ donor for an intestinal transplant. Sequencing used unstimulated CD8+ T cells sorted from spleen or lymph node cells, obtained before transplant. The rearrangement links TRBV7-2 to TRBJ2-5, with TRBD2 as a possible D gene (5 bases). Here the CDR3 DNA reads TGTGCCAGCACCGATTTGGAGGCCCAGTACTTC. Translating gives CASTDLEAQYF.